Listed below are T cell receptor beta chains from one sample, sequenced in a study of graft-versus-host responses after intestinal transplantation. Assay: immunoSEQ multiplex PCR; the TCRdb copy retains only in-frame clones and omits some. Among some 22,000 clones listed, roughly 90% were seen once. The sample in question was PBMCs, obtained approximately 38 days after intestinal transplant. All receptors come from a human patient who received an intestinal transplant, so some T cells may come from the graft donor. Both conserved end residues are part of each CDR3. The order of the fields is clone size, CDR3 length, D gene, J gene, V gene, CDR3 DNA, CDR3 protein. A D gene is named only where the DNA matches it firmly. Not every row has a clone size; where given, it reads once, few, many or a size class.

. 13 . TRBJ2-7 TRBV28 TGTGCCAGCAGTTTTACAGGGAGGTACGAGCAGTACTTC CASSFTGRYEQYF
. 13 . TRBJ1-2 TRBV18 TGTGCCAGCTCCCCAGACAGTCCCTATGGCTACACCTTC CASSPDSPYGYTF
. 15 . TRBJ2-1 TRBV5-1 TGCGCCAGCAGCTTGGCCGAGCGGGTCTACAATGAGCAGTTCTTC CASSLAERVYNEQFF
. 13 . TRBJ1-4 TRBV29-1 TGCAGCGCGGCCCGACAGTCAAATGAAAAACTGTTTTTT CSAARQSNEKLFF
. 15 . TRBJ2-1 TRBV28 TGTGCCAGCAGGTTGGACAGGGAGGGTTACAATGAGCAGTTCTTC CASRLDREGYNEQFF
. 14 . TRBJ1-6 TRBV28 TGTGCCAGCGTGCCCCAGGGTCGGTATTCACCCCTCCACTTT CASVPQGRYSPLHF
. 12 . TRBJ2-7 TRBV12-2 TGTGCAAGTCGCTGGACAGGGTACGAGCAGTACTTC CASRWTGYEQYF
. 14 . TRBJ2-4 TRBV28 TGTGCCAGCAGTTTAGATATAGCCAAAAACATTCAGTACTTC CASSLDIAKNIQYF
few 13 . TRBJ1-2 TRBV27 TGTGCCAGCAGTCCCTGGACAGCTTATGGCTACACCTTC CASSPWTAYGYTF
. 15 . TRBJ2-5 TRBV4-1 TGCGCCAGCAGCCAGGCCTTTGTGGGTCAAGAGACCCAGTACTTC CASSQAFVGQETQYF
. 16 . TRBJ2-1 TRBV14 TGTGCCAGCAGCCGACAGGGCGGAGGGTTCTGGAATGAGCAGTTCTTC CASSRQGGGFWNEQFF
. 15 . TRBJ1-4 TRBV5-1 TGCGCCAGCAGCATTAAGCAGTCAACTAATGAAAAACTGTTTTTT CASSIKQSTNEKLFF
. 13 . TRBJ2-3 TRBV27 TGTGCCAGCAGCTACTCTAGCACAGATACGCAGTATTTT CASSYSSTDTQYF
. 15 . TRBJ2-1 TRBV28 TGTGCCAGCAGTTTAATAGGAGGGGAGGTTAGTGAGCAGTTCTTC CASSLIGGEVSEQFF
. 15 . TRBJ1-4 TRBV18 TGTGCCAGCTCACCGGCCCGGGACACCGCTGAAAAACTGTTTTTT CASSPARDTAEKLFF
. 13 . TRBJ2-3 TRBV5-1 TGCGCCAGCAGCTCAACAGGGCCAGATACGCAGTATTTT CASSSTGPDTQYF
. 11 . TRBJ1-3 TRBV2 TGTGCCAGCAGTGAAGGGAACACCATATATTTT CASSEGNTIYF
. 15 . TRBJ2-7 TRBV4-2 TGTGCCAGCAGCCACAGTTTAACAGGGACCGGCGAGCAGTACTTC CASSHSLTGTGEQYF
. 14 TRBD1 TRBJ1-1 TRBV5-6 TGTGCCAGCAGCCATGGGACAGGGGGCACTGAAGCTTTCTTT CASSHGTGGTEAFF
. 14 TRBD1 TRBJ1-1 TRBV27 TGTGCCAGCAACGACAGGGGAGTGAACACTGAAGCTTTCTTT CASNDRGVNTEAFF
. 12 . TRBJ2-3 TRBV25-1 TGTGCCAGCAGTCCTAGGGCAGATACGCAGTATTTT CASSPRADTQYF
. 17 . TRBJ2-1 TRBV7-6 TGTGCCAGCAGCTTAGAACTTTACAATAGCCCCTACAATGAGCAGTTCTTC CASSLELYNSPYNEQFF
. 14 . TRBJ2-7 TRBV5-4 TGTGCCAGCAGCTGGTGGCAGGGGACCAACGAGCAGTACTTC CASSWWQGTNEQYF
. 16 TRBD2 TRBJ2-5 TRBV7-2 TGTGCCAGCAGCTTTGGGGCTAGCGGGAGGGGGGAGACCCAGTACTTC CASSFGASGRGETQYF
. 12 . TRBJ2-3 TRBV5-6 TGTGCCAGCAGCTTGGAGCCAGATACGCAGTATTTT CASSLEPDTQYF
. 14 TRBD1 TRBJ2-7 TRBV7-6 TGTGCCAGCAGCATCTTGACAGGGGCCTACGAGCAGTACTTC CASSILTGAYEQYF
. 15 . TRBJ2-7 TRBV7-7 TGTGCTAGCAGCTTAGGTAGCGGTAGCTCCTACGAGCAGTACTTC CASSLGSGSSYEQYF
. 15 . TRBJ2-7 TRBV25-1 TGTGCCAGCAGAAGTCAGGGGTCAGCGCCTGGCGAGCAGTACTTC CASRSQGSAPGEQYF
. 15 . TRBJ2-1 TRBV4-3 TGCGCCAGCAGCCAGGATGGGGGAACCTACAATGAGCAGTTCTTC CASSQDGGTYNEQFF
. 17 TRBD2 TRBJ2-1 TRBV19 TGTGCCAGTAGTAGGACTAGCGGGAGGCGGGGCGACAATGAGCAGTTCTTC CASSRTSGRRGDNEQFF
. 17 . TRBJ2-6 TRBV10-3 TGTGCCATCAGCGATTTGGGACCTAAGACTGGGGCCAACGTCCTGACTTTC CAISDLGPKTGANVLTF
. 14 . TRBJ2-1 TRBV27 TGTGCCAGCAGTTTGTCCCCTTCCTACAATGAGCAGTTCTTC CASSLSPSYNEQFF
. 15 TRBD1 TRBJ2-7 TRBV27 TGTGCCAGCATGGAAGGACAGGGCGTCCGCTACGAGCAGTACTTC CASMEGQGVRYEQYF
. 12 . TRBJ2-1 TRBV18 TGTGCCCGGATTGTGTGCTACAATGAGCAGTTCTTC CARIVCYNEQFF
. 17 TRBD2 TRBJ2-7 TRBV28 TGTGCCAGCAGTTTACTTTCCGGGACTAGCGGATTCTACGAGCAGTACTTC CASSLLSGTSGFYEQYF
. 15 TRBD1 TRBJ1-2 TRBV15 TGTGCCACCAGCAGAGGGGGACAGGGATACTATGGCTACACCTTC CATSRGGQGYYGYTF
. 14 TRBD1 TRBJ2-7 TRBV4-1 TGCGCCAGCAGCCAATCGGGACAGGGTGGAGAGCAGTACTTC CASSQSGQGGEQYF
. 15 TRBD2 TRBJ2-1 TRBV7-6 TGTGCCAGCAGCAAACTAGCGGTGCTATACAATGAGCAGTTCTTC CASSKLAVLYNEQFF
. 13 . TRBJ2-7 TRBV19 TGTGCCAGTAGTATAGTGCCCGGCTACGAGCAGTACTTC CASSIVPGYEQYF
once 17 . TRBJ2-6 TRBV15 TGTGCCACCAGCAGAGAGTGGACGGTGTCTGGGGCCAACGTCCTGACTTTC CATSREWTVSGANVLTF
. 12 . TRBJ1-5 TRBV28 TGTGCCTCCGGGACGCGGGGTCAGCCCCAGCATTTT CASGTRGQPQHF
. 13 . TRBJ1-1 TRBV6-5 TGTGCCAGCAGTTATAAGGAGAACACTGAAGCTTTCTTT CASSYKENTEAFF
. 13 . TRBJ1-4 TRBV28 TGTGCCAGCAGTCCATACCTTAATGAAAAACTGTTTTTT CASSPYLNEKLFF
. 13 . TRBJ2-1 TRBV15 TGTGCCACCAGCAGAGGGGTCGGCAGTGAGCAGTTCTTC CATSRGVGSEQFF
once 16 TRBD1 TRBJ1-2 TRBV13 TGTGCCAGCAGCCCACCCCAGACAGGGGGCGGCGATGGCTACACCTTC CASSPPQTGGGDGYTF
. 16 TRBD2 TRBJ2-1 TRBV4-1 TGCGCCAGCAGCCAAGTTGTTGGGACTAGGGGTAATGAGCAGTTCTTC CASSQVVGTRGNEQFF
. 14 . TRBJ2-1 TRBV5-1 TGCGCCAGCAGCTTTAGTGACTCCTACAATGAGCAGTTCTTC CASSFSDSYNEQFF
. 13 . TRBJ2-3 TRBV9 TGTGCCAGCAGCGCCCCGCGGACAGATACGCAGTATTTT CASSAPRTDTQYF
. 18 TRBD2 TRBJ2-7 TRBV28 TGTGCCAGCAGCACGGGACTAGCGGGAGGGCCCCATCCGTACGAGCAGTACTTC CASSTGLAGGPHPYEQYF